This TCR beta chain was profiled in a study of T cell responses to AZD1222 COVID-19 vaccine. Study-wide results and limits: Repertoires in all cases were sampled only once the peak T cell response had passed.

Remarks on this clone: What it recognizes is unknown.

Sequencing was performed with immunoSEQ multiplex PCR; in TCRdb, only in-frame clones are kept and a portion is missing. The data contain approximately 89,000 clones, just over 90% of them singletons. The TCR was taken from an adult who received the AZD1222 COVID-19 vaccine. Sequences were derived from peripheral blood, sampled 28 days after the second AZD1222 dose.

Here the CDR3 reads CAISETGPKISGANVLTF. CDR3 in DNA: TGTGCCATCAGTGAAACGGGACCGAAGATCTCTGGGGCCAACGTCCTGACTTTC. V and J are TRBV10-3 and TRBJ2-6; possibly TRBD1 or TRBD2 for D (5 bases each). Looked up from germline, CDR1 is ENHRY and CDR2 is SYGVKD. CDR3 length: 18 amino acids. V was cut by 3 bases and J by 0 bases, with 15 bases left in between.